This entry concerns a single T cell receptor beta chain. This specimen belongs to a study of technical replicates of blood from four donors. Trimming stripped 5 bases from V and 5 bases from J, with 15 bases between. Germline-derived CDR1 and CDR2 are MNHEY and SVGAGI. This CDR3 is built from 15 residues. Sequencing used immunoSEQ multiplex PCR; TCRdb keeps in-frame clones, though not all of them. The data show 65,000 to 85,000 clones, 90% to 98% seen once. What was sequenced was T cells isolated from PBMCs. The TCR was taken from a human donor in good health. The V call is TRBV6-5, the J call TRBJ2-2; the D gene is possibly TRBD1 (6 bases). The DNA of the CDR3 is TGTGCCAGCAGTAACAGGGTCGTCGGTACCGGGGAGCTGTTTTTT. It specifies CASSNRVVGTGELFF.